Listed here is a single TCR beta chain. Per the original methods: Researchers report that nucleated cell counts were estimated from reference gene primer amplification. Using immunoSEQ multiplex PCR, the repertoire was profiled, and TCRdb retains in-frame clones only, with some absent. Clone size and the V and J calls come from that table; the DNA yielded D and trimming. The sample includes a few hundred thousand clones, approximately 81% of them seen just once. This sample is part of a study of blood T cell repertoires in COVID-19. Study details: COVID-19 samples from acute and convalescent phases originated in the United States, Italy and Spain. T cells, B-cell-depleted T cells, or PBMCs supplied cDNA or gDNA.

The CDR3 has 11 amino acids. Germline CDR1 and CDR2: MDHEN and SYDVKM. Trimming removed 8 bases at V and 7 bases at J, with 11 bases between. The TCR comes from a woman aged 18-35 years with acute or convalescent COVID-19. The chain is built from TRBV28 and TRBJ1-2; D remains ambiguous. What was sequenced was peripheral blood. CDR3 region: CASPPPFGYTF. DNA for the CDR3: TGTGCCAGCCCCCCTCCTTTTGGCTACACCTTC.